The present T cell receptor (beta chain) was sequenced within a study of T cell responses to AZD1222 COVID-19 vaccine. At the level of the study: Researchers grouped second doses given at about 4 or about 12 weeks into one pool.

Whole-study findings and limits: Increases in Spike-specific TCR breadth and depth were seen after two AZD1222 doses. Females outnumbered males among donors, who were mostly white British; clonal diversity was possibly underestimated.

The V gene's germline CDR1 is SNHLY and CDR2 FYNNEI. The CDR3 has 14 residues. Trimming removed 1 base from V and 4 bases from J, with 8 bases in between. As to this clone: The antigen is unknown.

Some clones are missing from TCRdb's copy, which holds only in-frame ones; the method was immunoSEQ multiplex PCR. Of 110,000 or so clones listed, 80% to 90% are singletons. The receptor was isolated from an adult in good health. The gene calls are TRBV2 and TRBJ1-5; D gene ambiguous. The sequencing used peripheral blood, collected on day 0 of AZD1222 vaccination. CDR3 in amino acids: CASSEEYTNQPQHF. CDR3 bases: TGTGCCAGCAGTGAAGAGTACACAAATCAGCCCCAGCATTTT.